This paragraph reports one T cell receptor (beta chain). Its binding antigen is unknown. The input lacks base qualities; no much larger clone sits a single base away. In the prospective study, participants were roughly 18 to 100 years old, resided in approximately 22 geographic areas of the United States, and were enrolled through a virtual design. In the prospective study, cohorts were assigned on the basis of participant-reported clinical history obtained from a screening survey and a study questionnaire. Exposed participants were defined as having been in contact with someone with a PCR-confirmed or clinician-diagnosed COVID-19 case within 2 weeks of study entry. Mobile phlebotomists in the prospective study collected whole blood, serum and a nasopharyngeal or oropharyngeal swab from every participant. Over a roughly 2-month period, participants in the prospective study had the option of providing additional blood draws and questionnaires. Before DNA extraction, prospective study blood samples were shipped either frozen or at room temperature.

The germline V gene gives CDR1 as SNHLY and CDR2 as FYNNEI. Including cysteine and phenylalanine, the CDR3 has 14 amino acids. Only CDR3 DNA remains: 42 bases, in frame from the first base. Germline trimming amounts to 4 bases on V and 5 bases on J, with 2 as the count of junction bases outside the gene matches. These data come from a study of blood T cell repertoires in COVID-19 (dated by TCRdb to 2019 to 2021). In terms of the full investigation: Collaborator samples came from the United States, Italy and Spain and covered acute and convalescent phases of COVID-19. The prospective study material was composed of cDNA or gDNA derived from T cells, B-cell-depleted T cells, or PBMCs. Subjects who had been exposed to COVID-19, were actively infected with it, or had recovered from it provided the deeply sampled blood TCRbeta repertoires that made up the dataset. A freely available public database, intended as a resource for researchers studying the immune response to SARS-CoV-2, is where the repertoires were released. Samples came from the ongoing ImmuneRACE study (first 160 participants) plus 1,254 subjects from 6 global collaborators. The sample metadata nearly always contained a de-identified subject ID, COVID-19 status, age in years and sex. Where HLA class I and class II types were available, the types were taken from metadata supplied by the sample provider, not from assay-based typing.

Study-level results and caveats: The amount of clinical and demographic metadata varied by source and participant and was provided uncurated.

The immunoSEQ Assay, a bias-controlled multiplex PCR, was used to amplify TCRbeta CDR3 regions from genomic DNA. In the source study's methods: The number of nucleated cells in each sample was estimated from the amplification of reference gene primers within the assay. To quantify the absolute abundance of each unique TCRbeta CDR3 rearrangement, sequence reads were collapsed and filtered. For each sample, productive Simpson clonality was calculated as the square root of Simpson's diversity index over productive rearrangements. This is the immuneACCESS table as TCRdb keeps it, with only in-frame sequences that have V and J called. A part of the clones is gone; compared with another copy, unresolved V genes explain less than half, and the rest is unexplained. For V, J and clone size, that table is used; D and trimming come from the DNA. A total of approximately 220,000 clones appear in this sample, about four fifths of them only once. The ten top clones hold about 3.9% of the sample.

The clonotype originates from a woman between 35 and 50 years old who had been exposed to COVID-19. The rearranged segments are TRBV2 and TRBJ2-2; TRBD1 matches 9 bases in the middle. What was sequenced was PBMCs or T cells enriched from blood (not recorded which). Here the CDR3 is given as CASSGQGETGELFF. The nucleotide sequence reads TGTGCCAGCAGTGGACAGGGGGAGACCGGGGAGCTGTTTTTT.